Below, 11 T cell receptor beta chains from the same sample are listed, as sequenced in a study of blood T cells in healthy people across ages (dated by TCRdb to the mid-2010s). The library was obtained by 5' RACE. A second PCR of roughly 6 to 11 cycles was run with a J-beta primer mix and a sample-barcoded 5' primer. TCRdb reran the public reads through fastp at Q25 and MiXCR, keeping productive beta chains. Each CDR3 protein appears once, grouped with its most common genes and DNA. This sample comprises 1.5 million to 2 million distinct CDR3 sequences, more than 35% of them detected only once. In total, the top ten clones hold around 23% of the sample. The sequenced sample was blood. The origin of the receptors is a human donor in good health.

In this sample, this clonotype turned up many times. Written as DNA, the CDR3 is TGCGCCAGCAGGTTACGGGGGCGCCTTGGTACGCAGTATTTT. It translates to CASRLRGRLGTQYF. The J gene is TRBJ2-3, the V gene TRBV10-2; D is perhaps TRBD1 or TRBD2 (6 bases each). CDR3 length: 14 amino acids. V lost 6 bases, J lost 8 bases, and 18 bases lay in between. Germline loops: CDR1 WSHSY, CDR2 SAAADI.

This clonotype has a handful of counts. This chain joins TRBV20-1 and TRBJ1-2; D not certain. The CDR3 length is 17 residues. Per germline, CDR1 DFQATT and CDR2 SNEGSKA (reference sequence). The germline V and J ends were trimmed by 0 bases and 1 base, with 18 bases remaining between them. This chain's CDR3 is CSARDHGRDFGNYGYTF. CDR3 bases: TGCAGTGCTAGAGATCACGGACGAGACTTCGGTAACTATGGCTACACCTTC.

This clonotype was picked up a small number of times. V and J are TRBV20-1 and TRBJ2-7; D unresolved. This CDR3 is built from 14 residues. Trimming left V 5 bases short and J 2 bases short, with 16 bases between. Germline V gene sequence: CDR1 DFQATT, CDR2 SNEGSKA (reference sequence). CDR3 sequence (DNA): TGCAGTGCTCGCCTTAGACGGAATGCCTACGAGCAGTACTTC. Translated: CSARLRRNAYEQYF.

The chain has TRBV29-1 and TRBJ2-2; 7 nucleotides line up with TRBD1. V gave up 4 bases and J gave up 2 bases; unmatched junction bases: 10. The CDR3 consists of 16 residues. Germline CDR1 and CDR2: SQVTM and ANQGSEA. The CDR3 DNA sequence: TGCAGCGTTGCGGTAAACCGGGACAGCAACACCGGGGAGCTGTTTTTT. Translating gives CSVAVNRDSNTGELFF.

The table lists this clonotype with a few counts. The chain combines TRBV29-1 with TRBJ2-3, with TRBD1 as a possible D gene (6 bases). Trimming cost V 3 bases and J 0 bases, with 13 bases left between them. The CDR3 sequence is 15 residues long. CDR1 SQVTM and CDR2 ANQGSEA come from the germline V gene. This chain's CDR3 is CSVEGVGQSTDTQYF. CDR3 sequence (DNA): TGCAGCGTTGAGGGCGTCGGACAGAGCACAGATACGCAGTATTTT.

V and J are TRBV28 and TRBJ1-2, with D possibly matching TRBD1 (5 bases). Germline V gene lookup returns CDR1 MDHEN and CDR2 SYDVKM. Trimming pared 6 bases from V and 8 bases from J, leaving 10 bases between. The CDR3 contains 11 residues. CDR3 DNA: TGTGCCAGCAGACAGGCCCGCGGCTACACCTTC. It yields the protein CASRQARGYTF.

This chain uses TRBV5-1 with TRBJ2-1; 15 nucleotides align to TRBD2. Unmatched junction bases numbered 7, after V lost 3 bases and J lost 0 bases. Germline V gene lookup returns CDR1 SGHRS and CDR2 YFSETQ. The CDR3 has 19 amino acids. CDR3 sequence (DNA): TGCGCCAGCAGCTCGAGGGGACTAGCGGGGGGCGGCTCCTACAATGAGCAGTTCTTC. The encoded protein is CASSSRGLAGGGSYNEQFF. The whole variable domain, remainder taken from reference TRBV5-1 and TRBJ2-1, is KAGVTQTPRYLIKTRGQQVTLSCSPISGHRSVSWYQQTPGQGLQFLFEYFSETQRNKGNFPGRFSGRQFSNSRSEMNVSTLELGDSALYLCASSSRGLAGGGSYNEQFFGPGTRLTVL.

CDR3 residues: CASSIGQEGTDTQYF. CDR3 coding DNA: TGTGCCAGCAGCATCGGACAGGAGGGCACAGATACGCAGTATTTT. J is TRBJ2-3 and V is TRBV7-3, with 7 bases identical to TRBD1. Trimming took 5 bases from V and 1 from J; bases not matched to a gene: 6. The CDR3 length is 15 residues. Looked up from germline, CDR1 is SGHTA and CDR2 is FQGTGA. Full variable domain (outside the CDR3, taken from reference TRBV7-3 and TRBJ2-3): GAGVSQTPSNKVTEKGKYVELRCDPISGHTALYWYRQSLGQGPEFLIYFQGTGAADDSGLPNDRFFAVRPEGSVSTLKIQRTERGDSAVYLCASSIGQEGTDTQYFGPGTRLTVL.

This clonotype came up once. One end of the junction is discordant with germline, which a read error may explain. This chain joins TRBV20-1 and TRBJ2-5; TRBD2 aligns across 8 bases. CDR3 length: 14 amino acids. Germline assignment: CDR1 DFQATT and CDR2 SNEGSKA (reference sequence). CDR3 DNA: TGCAGTGTTAGAGGAAGCGGGGGCCAAGAGACCCAGTACTTC. Translating it yields CSVRGSGGQETQYF.

The chain uses TRBV4-3 and TRBJ2-6; 9 positions match TRBD2. The CDR3 is 16 amino acids. The V segment lost 3 bases and the J segment 0 bases; nucleotides outside the gene matches: 0. Germline CDR1 and CDR2: LGHNA and YSLEER. Here the CDR3 DNA reads TGCGCCAGCAGCCAGCGGGGGGGCTCTGGGGCCAACGTCCTGACTTTC. Amino acids: CASSQRGGSGANVLTF.

The V call is TRBV5-1, the J call TRBJ2-4; D is possibly TRBD1 or TRBD2 (5 bases each). The J call may be in error: the DNA end matches TRBJ2-7 better. Per the germline V gene, CDR1 is SGHRS and CDR2 is YFSETQ. This CDR3 comprises 13 residues. The DNA of the CDR3 is TGCGCCAGCAGCATCGGGACCCCGGTCGAGCAGTACTTC. Translating it yields CASSIGTPVEQYF.